Listed here is a single TCR beta chain. Its cognate antigen is unknown. The junction departs from germline at one end; a sequencing error may be responsible. Some clones are missing from TCRdb's copy, which holds only in-frame ones; the method was immunoSEQ multiplex PCR. The profile shows approximately 43,000 clones, roughly 90% of them singletons. This specimen comes from a study of T cells in localized non-small cell lung cancer. Study-wide findings and caveats: Higher adjacent-lung clonality was associated with shorter survival. The highest T cell clonality was in uninvolved adjacent lung, above tumor. Heterogeneity is still possible, as just one tumor region was sequenced.

CDR1 and CDR2 (germline): SGDLS, YYNGEE. The CDR3 contains 14 residues. The sample here was peripheral blood, taken before any cancer treatment. This chain uses TRBV9 with TRBJ2-3; D unresolved. This TCR was sampled from a female donor at least 60 years old with stage I squamous cell lung carcinoma. CDR3 protein: CASSVAGWTDTQYF. The CDR3 DNA reads as TGTGCCAGCAGTGTAGCCGGCTGGACAGATACGCAGTATTTT.